Sequencing of this TCR beta chain was carried out in a study of Graves' ophthalmopathy and Graves' hyperthyroidism. Excluded were patients with other autoimmune diseases, uncontrolled infections, pregnancy or lactation. Study-level results: Sensitivity of around 67% and specificity of 72% to 85% were achieved by the model that predicted ophthalmopathy progression.

CDR1 SGHRS and CDR2 YFSETQ come from the germline V gene. The CDR3 is made up of 15 amino acids. V lost 0 bases and J lost 5, with 9 bases in between. Concerning this clonotype itself: Its target is unknown.

Researchers took RNA transcripts and amplified TCR beta CDR3 regions from them. HTBI primers were employed in first-round RT-PCR, then a second-round multiplex PCR followed. TCRdb reprocessed the multiplex PCR reads with MiXCR, giving one entry per CDR3 protein. Among 200,000 to 250,000 distinct CDR3 sequences listed, 25% to 35% were seen once. The clonotype was recovered from a middle-aged man with Graves' ophthalmopathy. This sequence joins TRBV5-1 and TRBJ1-6, with D possibly TRBD1 on 6 matching bases. Sample: peripheral blood. CDR3 nucleotides: TGCGCCAGCAGCTTGGCCGCAGGGGATAATTCACCCCTCCACTTT. Protein sequence: CASSLAAGDNSPLHF.